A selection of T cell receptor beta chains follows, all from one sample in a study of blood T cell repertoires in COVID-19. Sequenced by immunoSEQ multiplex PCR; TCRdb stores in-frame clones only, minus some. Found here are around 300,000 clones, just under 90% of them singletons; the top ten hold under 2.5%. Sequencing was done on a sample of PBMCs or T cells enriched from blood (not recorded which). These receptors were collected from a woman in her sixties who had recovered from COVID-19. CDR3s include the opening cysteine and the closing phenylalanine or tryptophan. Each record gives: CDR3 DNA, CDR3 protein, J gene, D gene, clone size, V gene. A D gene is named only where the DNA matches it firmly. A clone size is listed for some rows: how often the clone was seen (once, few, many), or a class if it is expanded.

DNA: TGTGCCAGCAGTGATGAAGGACAGATTACAGATACGCAGTATTTT; CDR3: CASSDEGQITDTQYF; J: TRBJ2-3; D: .; size: .; V: TRBV2
DNA: TGTGCCAGCAGCCATACTAGCGGAGGCACAGATACGCAGTATTTT; CDR3: CASSHTSGGTDTQYF; J: TRBJ2-3; D: TRBD2; size: .; V: TRBV3-1/TRBV3-2
DNA: TGTGCCTGGACAGGGAGCTCCTATAATTCACCCCTCCACTTT; CDR3: CAWTGSSYNSPLHF; J: TRBJ1-6; D: TRBD1; size: .; V: TRBV6-5
DNA: TGCGCCAGCAGCTTTACGGGAGACACCTACGAGCAGTACTTC; CDR3: CASSFTGDTYEQYF; J: TRBJ2-7; D: .; size: once; V: TRBV5-1
DNA: TGTGCCAGCAGTCCACCCCACGGGGTGGCCTATGGCTACACCTTC; CDR3: CASSPPHGVAYGYTF; J: TRBJ1-2; D: .; size: .; V: TRBV25-1
DNA: TGTGCCAGCAGCTTTGGGGAGAACTATGGCTACACCTTC; CDR3: CASSFGENYGYTF; J: TRBJ1-2; D: .; size: .; V: TRBV7-2
DNA: TGTGCCAGCACTAGGCCGGGACAGATGTCATTATACACCGGGGAGCTGTTTTTT; CDR3: CASTRPGQMSLYTGELFF; J: TRBJ2-2; D: TRBD1; size: .; V: TRBV2
DNA: TGTGCCAGCAGTGGAGGCGTAGAAAGCCCAGCCTATGGCTACACCTTC; CDR3: CASSGGVESPAYGYTF; J: TRBJ1-2; D: .; size: .; V: TRBV25-1
DNA: TGTGCCAGCAGCTTAACAGGGGTTTCGGTAGATACGCAGTATTTT; CDR3: CASSLTGVSVDTQYF; J: TRBJ2-3; D: TRBD1; size: once; V: TRBV6-5
DNA: TGTGCCAGCAGTCCGGACAGGGCTCTCTATGGCTACACCTTC; CDR3: CASSPDRALYGYTF; J: TRBJ1-2; D: TRBD1; size: .; V: TRBV28
DNA: TGTGCCACCTTCAGCAGGAACTATGGCTACACCTTC; CDR3: CATFSRNYGYTF; J: TRBJ1-2; D: .; size: .; V: TRBV24-1
DNA: TGTGCCAGCAGCCCCTTGACAGGAAACAATAATTCACCCCTCCACTTT; CDR3: CASSPLTGNNNSPLHF; J: TRBJ1-6; D: .; size: once; V: TRBV11-2
DNA: TGCGCCAGCAGTTTACTAGCCGAGTATGCAGATACGCAGTATTTT; CDR3: CASSLLAEYADTQYF; J: TRBJ2-3; D: .; size: .; V: TRBV10-2
DNA: TGCAGCGTTGGTTCTCTCGGCGGGGCCCCCTCCTACAATGAGCAGTTCTTC; CDR3: CSVGSLGGAPSYNEQFF; J: TRBJ2-1; D: .; size: .; V: TRBV29-1
DNA: TGTGCCAGCAGTACAGGGTGGGACGGGGAGCTGTTTTTT; CDR3: CASSTGWDGELFF; J: TRBJ2-2; D: .; size: .; V: TRBV2
DNA: TGTGTCAGCACCCCGACAGGGGGCAGTAATTCACCCCTCCACTTT; CDR3: CVSTPTGGSNSPLHF; J: TRBJ1-6; D: TRBD1; size: .; V: TRBV27
DNA: TGCAGTGCTCCTCTAGGACGGGAGCAGTATTTT; CDR3: CSAPLGREQYF; J: TRBJ2-3; D: .; size: few; V: TRBV20-1
DNA: TGTGCCAGCAGTGGAGGGACAGGGAATCATTTT; CDR3: CASSGGTGNHF; J: TRBJ1-5; D: TRBD1; size: .; V: TRBV2
DNA: TGTGCCATCAGTGAGTCACCCCAGGGTACGGCTGAAGCTTTCTTT; CDR3: CAISESPQGTAEAFF; J: TRBJ1-1; D: .; size: .; V: TRBV10-3
DNA: TGTGCCAGTACCAACCAGGGCTCTGGGGCCAACGTCCTGACTTTC; CDR3: CASTNQGSGANVLTF; J: TRBJ2-6; D: .; size: .; V: TRBV19
DNA: TGTGCCAGCAGCTTAAGGACAGAACGCCCCTCCACCCACAATGAGCAGTTCTTC; CDR3: CASSLRTERPSTHNEQFF; J: TRBJ2-1; D: .; size: .; V: TRBV7-3
DNA: TGTGCCAGCAGTGGCGGATCATACAATGAGCAGTTCTTC; CDR3: CASSGGSYNEQFF; J: TRBJ2-1; D: .; size: .; V: TRBV7-3
DNA: TGTGCCAGCAGCCCTAGCGGGGGGGTACAAGAGACCCAGTACTTC; CDR3: CASSPSGGVQETQYF; J: TRBJ2-5; D: TRBD2; size: .; V: TRBV5-4
DNA: TGTGCCAGCAGCTTCGGTGGGACAGGGGTTGCCGAAAAACTGTTTTTT; CDR3: CASSFGGTGVAEKLFF; J: TRBJ1-4; D: TRBD1; size: .; V: TRBV7-9
DNA: TGTGCCTGGTCCATGCGCGGGGGGTTTAATGAAAAACTGTTTTTT; CDR3: CAWSMRGGFNEKLFF; J: TRBJ1-4; D: .; size: .; V: TRBV30
DNA: TGTGCCAGCAGTTTAGGACTAGGTGAGCAGTTCTTC; CDR3: CASSLGLGEQFF; J: TRBJ2-1; D: TRBD2; size: .; V: TRBV28
DNA: TGTGCCTGGAGTTCTAGCGGCGCACCCCTCCACTTT; CDR3: CAWSSSGAPLHF; J: TRBJ1-6; D: .; size: once; V: TRBV30
DNA: TGTGCCAGCAGCCCCAGGGTGAACACTGAAGCTTTCTTT; CDR3: CASSPRVNTEAFF; J: TRBJ1-1; D: .; size: .; V: TRBV11-1
DNA: TGTGCTAGTGGTTCGGGGCTAGCGGGAAGTCTGGATACGCAGTATTTT; CDR3: CASGSGLAGSLDTQYF; J: TRBJ2-3; D: TRBD2; size: .; V: TRBV12-5
DNA: TGTGCCAGCAGCCCTAGGAATTCACCCCTCCACTTT; CDR3: CASSPRNSPLHF; J: TRBJ1-6; D: .; size: once; V: TRBV7-8
DNA: TGCAGCGTTGGAGGTTCGGGGGCTGGGGCCAACGTCCTGACTTTC; CDR3: CSVGGSGAGANVLTF; J: TRBJ2-6; D: .; size: .; V: TRBV29-1
DNA: TGTGCCAGCAGCTTGGAGGAGTACTCCACGGGTGAGCAGTTCTTC; CDR3: CASSLEEYSTGEQFF; J: TRBJ2-1; D: .; size: .; V: TRBV5-6
DNA: TGCAGTGCTAGTAGCAGGCCCCCTCATGATGGCTACACCTTC; CDR3: CSASSRPPHDGYTF; J: TRBJ1-2; D: .; size: .; V: TRBV20-1
DNA: TGTGCCAGCGCCCTAGGCCGGGAGGTTTCCGAGCAGTACTTC; CDR3: CASALGREVSEQYF; J: TRBJ2-7; D: TRBD2; size: .; V: TRBV27
DNA: TGCGCCAGCAGCTTAGAAGCGGAGACCCAGTACTTC; CDR3: CASSLEAETQYF; J: TRBJ2-5; D: .; size: .; V: TRBV5-1
DNA: TGTGCCAGCAGACTTAACAGGGAGACTGAAGCTTTCTTT; CDR3: CASRLNRETEAFF; J: TRBJ1-1; D: .; size: .; V: TRBV12-3/TRBV12-4
DNA: TGTGCCAGCAGCTTAGAGTGGAGCGGACGGGGTGGGCTGGGAGATACGCAGTATTTT; CDR3: CASSLEWSGRGGLGDTQYF; J: TRBJ2-3; D: .; size: few; V: TRBV7-8
DNA: TGTGCCAGCAGTTCTACGGGGACAGGGAATTCACCCCTCCACTTT; CDR3: CASSSTGTGNSPLHF; J: TRBJ1-6; D: TRBD1; size: .; V: TRBV6-5
DNA: TGTGCCAGCAGCAAATCAACCGGGGGGCGCTACAATGAGCAGTTCTTC; CDR3: CASSKSTGGRYNEQFF; J: TRBJ2-1; D: .; size: .; V: TRBV7-9
DNA: TGTGCCAGCAGCGAGTCGATAAATGAAAAACTGTTTTTT; CDR3: CASSESINEKLFF; J: TRBJ1-4; D: .; size: .; V: TRBV6-5
DNA: TGTGCCAGCAGTTATCCCGGTGACACCGGGGAGCTGTTTTTT; CDR3: CASSYPGDTGELFF; J: TRBJ2-2; D: .; size: .; V: TRBV6-5
DNA: TGTGCCAGCAGCTTGGCCGAGGGGGCCCCCACAGATACGCAGTATTTT; CDR3: CASSLAEGAPTDTQYF; J: TRBJ2-3; D: TRBD1; size: .; V: TRBV5-4